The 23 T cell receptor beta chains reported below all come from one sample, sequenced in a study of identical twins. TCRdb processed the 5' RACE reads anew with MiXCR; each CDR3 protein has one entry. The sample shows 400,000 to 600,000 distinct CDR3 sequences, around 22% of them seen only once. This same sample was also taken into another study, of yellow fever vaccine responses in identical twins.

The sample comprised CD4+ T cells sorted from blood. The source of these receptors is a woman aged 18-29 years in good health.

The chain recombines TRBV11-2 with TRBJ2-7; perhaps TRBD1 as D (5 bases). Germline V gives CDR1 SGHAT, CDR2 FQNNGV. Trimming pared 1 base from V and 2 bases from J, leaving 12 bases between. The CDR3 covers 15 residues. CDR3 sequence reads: CASSLGTYPTYEQYF. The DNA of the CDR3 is TGTGCCAGCAGCTTAGGGACATATCCTACCTACGAGCAGTACTTC.

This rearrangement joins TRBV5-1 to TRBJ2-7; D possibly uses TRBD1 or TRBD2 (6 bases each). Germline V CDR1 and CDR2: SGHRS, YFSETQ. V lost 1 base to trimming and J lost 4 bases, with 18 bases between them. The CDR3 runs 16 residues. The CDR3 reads CASSLTQGGALYEQYF. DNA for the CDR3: TGCGCCAGCAGCTTGACACAGGGAGGTGCCCTTTACGAGCAGTACTTC.

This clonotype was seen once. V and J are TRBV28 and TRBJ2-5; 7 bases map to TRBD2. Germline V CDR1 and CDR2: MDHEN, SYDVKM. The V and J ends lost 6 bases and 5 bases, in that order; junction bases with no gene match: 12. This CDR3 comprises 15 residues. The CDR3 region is CASRTYGRETETQYF. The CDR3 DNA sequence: TGTGCCAGCAGGACCTATGGGCGGGAGACGGAGACCCAGTACTTC.

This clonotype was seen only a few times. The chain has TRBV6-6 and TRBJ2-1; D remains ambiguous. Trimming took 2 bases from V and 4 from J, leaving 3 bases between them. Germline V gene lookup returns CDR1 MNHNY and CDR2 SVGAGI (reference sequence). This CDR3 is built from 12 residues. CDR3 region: CASSYVYNEQFF. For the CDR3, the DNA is TGTGCCAGCAGTTACGTATACAATGAGCAGTTCTTC.

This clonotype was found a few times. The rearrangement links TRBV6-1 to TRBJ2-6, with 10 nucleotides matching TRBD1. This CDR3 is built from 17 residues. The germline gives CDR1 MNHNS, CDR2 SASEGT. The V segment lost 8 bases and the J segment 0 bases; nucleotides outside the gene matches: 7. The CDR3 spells CASLTGGANSGANVLTF. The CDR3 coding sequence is TGTGCCAGCTTGACAGGGGGCGCCAACTCTGGGGCCAACGTCCTGACTTTC.

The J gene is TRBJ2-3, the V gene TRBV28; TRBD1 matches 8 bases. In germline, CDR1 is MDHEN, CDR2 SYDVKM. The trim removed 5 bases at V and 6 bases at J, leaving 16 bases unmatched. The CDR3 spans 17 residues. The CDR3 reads CASSGRIDRGGLDTQYF. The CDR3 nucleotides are TGTGCCAGCAGTGGCCGTATTGACAGGGGTGGTCTGGATACGCAGTATTTT.

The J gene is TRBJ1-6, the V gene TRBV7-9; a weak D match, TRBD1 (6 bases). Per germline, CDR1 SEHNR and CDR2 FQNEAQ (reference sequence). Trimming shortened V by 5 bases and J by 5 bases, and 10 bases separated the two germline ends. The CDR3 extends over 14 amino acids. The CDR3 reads CASSEGGNNSPLHF. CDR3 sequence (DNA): TGTGCCAGCAGCGAGGGGGGCAATAATTCACCCCTCCACTTT.

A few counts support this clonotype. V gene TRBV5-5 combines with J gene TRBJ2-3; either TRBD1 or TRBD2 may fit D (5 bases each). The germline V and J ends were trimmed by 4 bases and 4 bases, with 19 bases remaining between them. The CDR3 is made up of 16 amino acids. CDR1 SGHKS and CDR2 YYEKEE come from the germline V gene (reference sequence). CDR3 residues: CASSRTGPQFSDTQYF. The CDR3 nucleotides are TGTGCCAGCAGCAGAACGGGACCTCAGTTTTCAGATACGCAGTATTTT.

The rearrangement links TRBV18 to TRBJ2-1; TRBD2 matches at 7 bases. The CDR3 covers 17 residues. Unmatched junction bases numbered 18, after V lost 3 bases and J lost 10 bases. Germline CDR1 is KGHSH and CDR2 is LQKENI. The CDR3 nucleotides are TGTGCCAGCTCACCCCCTCGTGGCGGACTAGTAGGGAGAGAGCAGTTCTTC. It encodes CASSPPRGGLVGREQFF.

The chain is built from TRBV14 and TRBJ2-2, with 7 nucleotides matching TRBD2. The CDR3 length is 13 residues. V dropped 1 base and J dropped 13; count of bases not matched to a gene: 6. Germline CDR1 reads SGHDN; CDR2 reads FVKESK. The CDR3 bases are TGTGCCAGCAGCCAAGTGGGACTAACGTCGCTGTTTTTT. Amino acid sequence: CASSQVGLTSLFF.

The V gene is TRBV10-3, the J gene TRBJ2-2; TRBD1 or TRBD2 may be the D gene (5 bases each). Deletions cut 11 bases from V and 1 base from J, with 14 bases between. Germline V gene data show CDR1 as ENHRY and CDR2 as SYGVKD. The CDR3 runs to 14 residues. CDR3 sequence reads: CAHAGQGNTGELFF. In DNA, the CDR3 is TGTGCCCACGCGGGTCAGGGGAACACCGGGGAGCTGTTTTTT.

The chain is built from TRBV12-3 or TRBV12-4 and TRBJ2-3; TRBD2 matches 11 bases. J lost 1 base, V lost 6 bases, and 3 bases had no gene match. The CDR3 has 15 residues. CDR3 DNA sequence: TGTGCCAGCAGGGTAGCGGGAGGGGGCACAGATACGCAGTATTTT. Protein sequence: CASRVAGGGTDTQYF.

The CDR3 DNA reads as TGTGCCAGTAGTATAAGGGAGAACACTGAAGCTTTCTTT. Translated: CASSIRENTEAFF. The chain employs TRBV19 and TRBJ1-1, with unresolved D. The CDR3 runs to 13 residues. The germline V gene encodes CDR1 LNHDA and CDR2 SQIVND (reference sequence). The ends were cut back, 2 bases at V and 1 base at J, with 5 bases in the middle.

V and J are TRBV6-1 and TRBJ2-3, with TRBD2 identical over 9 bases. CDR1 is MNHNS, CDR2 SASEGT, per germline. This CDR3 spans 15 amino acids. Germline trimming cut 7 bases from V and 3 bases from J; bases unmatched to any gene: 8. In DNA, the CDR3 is TGTGCCAGCACGGGCGGGGGACTAGCAACAGATACGCAGTATTTT. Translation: CASTGGGLATDTQYF.

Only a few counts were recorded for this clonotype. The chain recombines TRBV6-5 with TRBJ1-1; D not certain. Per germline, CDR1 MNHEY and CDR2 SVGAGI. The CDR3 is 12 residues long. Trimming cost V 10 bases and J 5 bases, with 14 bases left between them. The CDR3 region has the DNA TGTGCCACCCACAGCAGCTGGACTGAAGCTTTCTTT. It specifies CATHSSWTEAFF.

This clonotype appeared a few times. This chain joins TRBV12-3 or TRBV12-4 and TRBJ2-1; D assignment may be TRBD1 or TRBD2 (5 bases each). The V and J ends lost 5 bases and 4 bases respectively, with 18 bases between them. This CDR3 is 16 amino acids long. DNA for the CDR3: TGTGCCAGCAGTCCCTCCTCCGGGACGCATTACAATGAGCAGTTCTTC. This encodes CASSPSSGTHYNEQFF.

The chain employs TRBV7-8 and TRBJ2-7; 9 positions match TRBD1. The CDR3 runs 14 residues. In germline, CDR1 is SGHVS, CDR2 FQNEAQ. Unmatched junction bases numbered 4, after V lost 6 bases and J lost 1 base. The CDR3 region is CASRGGTGSYEQYF. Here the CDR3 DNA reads TGTGCCAGCAGGGGGGGGACAGGGTCCTACGAGCAGTACTTC.

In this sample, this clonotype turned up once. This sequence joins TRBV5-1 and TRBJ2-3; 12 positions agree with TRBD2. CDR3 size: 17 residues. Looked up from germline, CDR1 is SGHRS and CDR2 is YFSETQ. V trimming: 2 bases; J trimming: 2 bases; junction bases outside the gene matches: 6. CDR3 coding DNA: TGCGCCAGCAGCTTACTGCGACTAGCGGGAGACACAGATACGCAGTATTTT. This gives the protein CASSLLRLAGDTDTQYF.

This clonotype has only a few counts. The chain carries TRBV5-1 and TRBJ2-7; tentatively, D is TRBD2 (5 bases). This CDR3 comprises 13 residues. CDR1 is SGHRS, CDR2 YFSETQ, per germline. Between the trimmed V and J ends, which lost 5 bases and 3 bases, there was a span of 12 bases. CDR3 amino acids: CASSGGSVYEQYF. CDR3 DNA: TGCGCCAGCAGTGGAGGTAGCGTCTACGAGCAGTACTTC.

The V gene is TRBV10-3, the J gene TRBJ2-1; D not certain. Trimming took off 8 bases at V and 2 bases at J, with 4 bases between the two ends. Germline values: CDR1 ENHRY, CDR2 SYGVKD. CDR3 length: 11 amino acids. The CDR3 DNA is TGTGCCATCGGCACCTACAATGAGCAGTTCTTC. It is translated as CAIGTYNEQFF.

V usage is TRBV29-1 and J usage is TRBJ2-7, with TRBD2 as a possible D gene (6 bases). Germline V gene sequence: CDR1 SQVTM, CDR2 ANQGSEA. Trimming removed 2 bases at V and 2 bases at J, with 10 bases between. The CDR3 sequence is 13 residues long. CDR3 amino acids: CSVELAATYEQYF. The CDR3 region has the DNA TGCAGCGTTGAATTAGCGGCAACCTACGAGCAGTACTTC.

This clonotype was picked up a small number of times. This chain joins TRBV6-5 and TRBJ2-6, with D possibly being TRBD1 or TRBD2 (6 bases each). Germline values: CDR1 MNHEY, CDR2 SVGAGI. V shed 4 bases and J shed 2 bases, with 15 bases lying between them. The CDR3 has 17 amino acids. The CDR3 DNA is TGTGCCAGCAGTTCCCTTCTAGGGGGGACTGGGGCCAACGTCCTGACTTTC. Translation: CASSSLLGGTGANVLTF.

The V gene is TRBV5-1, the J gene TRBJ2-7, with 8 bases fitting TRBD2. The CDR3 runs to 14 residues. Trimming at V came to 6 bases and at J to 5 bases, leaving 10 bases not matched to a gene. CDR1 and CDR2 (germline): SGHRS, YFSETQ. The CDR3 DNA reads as TGCGCCAGCAAAAGGGGTACAGCGGGAGACGAGCAGTACTTC. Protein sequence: CASKRGTAGDEQYF.